This entry lists 5 T cell receptor beta chains sequenced from one sample in a study of naive and memory T cell subsets. A UMI-containing oligonucleotide was joined by 3' ligation to the TCR cDNA template. Amplification of ligated cDNA took four PCR rounds with SP2 and nested alpha and beta constant primers. TCRdb ran MiXCR on the 5' RACE reads and lists one entry per CDR3 protein. Of 55,000 to 70,000 distinct CDR3 sequences in the sample, under 10% were seen once. The source is a female donor in good health.

The J gene is TRBJ2-1, the V gene TRBV29-1; 9 positions agree with TRBD2. V was clipped by 2 bases and J by 5 bases; unmatched bases: 4. The CDR3 contains 14 residues. Germline loops: CDR1 SQVTM, CDR2 ANQGSEA. This CDR3 is CSVERRGGNNEQFF. CDR3 coding DNA: TGCAGCGTTGAAAGGCGGGGGGGGAACAATGAGCAGTTCTTC.

This clonotype was recorded a few times. The rearrangement uses TRBV7-2 and TRBJ2-3; D not resolved. The CDR3 is made up of 14 amino acids. With 6 bases removed from V and 4 bases from J, the gap between germline ends came to 14 bases. Germline CDR1 reads SGHTA; CDR2 reads FQGNSA. CDR3 in amino acids: CASSRQFDADTQYF. The CDR3 DNA follows: TGTGCCAGCAGTCGACAATTTGACGCAGATACGCAGTATTTT.

To note about this clonotype: A read error may be the cause here, since a much bigger clone is one base away. The chain couples TRBV6-1 to TRBJ1-2, with no clear D. The CDR3 contains 14 residues. CDR1 is MNHNS and CDR2 is SASEGT in the germline V gene. CDR3 sequence: CASSERLGQHGDTF. As DNA, the CDR3 is TGTGCCAGCAGTGAAAGGTTGGGTCAGCATGGCGACACCTTC.

This chain joins TRBV9 and TRBJ1-1, with D possibly TRBD1 on 5 matching bases. V was trimmed by 3 bases and J by 2 bases, leaving 14 bases between them. Germline lookup yields CDR1 SGDLS and CDR2 YYNGEE. The CDR3 is made up of 15 amino acids. CDR3 in amino acids: CASSETAGINTEAFF. DNA of the CDR3: TGTGCCAGCAGCGAAACCGCAGGGATAAACACTGAAGCTTTCTTT.

This clonotype was observed a handful of times. The J gene is TRBJ2-5, the V gene TRBV7-2, with D uncertain. The CDR3 consists of 12 residues. Germline V gene lookup returns CDR1 SGHTA and CDR2 FQGNSA. V lost 5 bases and J 1 base, leaving 5 bases between the germline ends. CDR3 in amino acids: CASSRPQETQYF. The CDR3 bases are TGTGCCAGCAGCCGCCCCCAAGAGACCCAGTACTTC.